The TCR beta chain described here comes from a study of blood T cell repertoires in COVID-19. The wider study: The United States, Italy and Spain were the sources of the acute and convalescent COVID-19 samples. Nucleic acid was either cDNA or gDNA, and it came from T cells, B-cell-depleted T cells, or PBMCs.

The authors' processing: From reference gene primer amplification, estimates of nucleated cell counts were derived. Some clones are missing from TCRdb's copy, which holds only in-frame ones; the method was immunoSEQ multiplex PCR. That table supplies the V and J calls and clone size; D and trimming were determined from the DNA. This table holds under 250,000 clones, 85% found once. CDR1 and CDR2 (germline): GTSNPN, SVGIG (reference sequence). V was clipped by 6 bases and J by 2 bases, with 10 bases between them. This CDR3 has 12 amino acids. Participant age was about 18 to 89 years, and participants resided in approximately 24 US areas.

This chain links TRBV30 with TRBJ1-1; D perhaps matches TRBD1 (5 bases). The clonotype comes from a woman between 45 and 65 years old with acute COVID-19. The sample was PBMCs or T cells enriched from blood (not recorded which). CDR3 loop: CACLRDNTEAFF. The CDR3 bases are TGTGCCTGCCTGCGGGACAACACTGAAGCTTTCTTT.